Below are 3 T cell receptor beta chains sequenced from a single sample in a study of T cell repertoires in cytomegalovirus infection. For these receptors, no antigen is known. TCRdb re-called the reads with MiXCR, one entry per CDR3 protein. The sample has roughly 68,000 distinct CDR3 sequences, 22% seen once. Specimen: PBMCs, sequenced either directly or after in vitro stimulation (not recorded which). These receptors all stem from a human donor in good health (CMV status not recorded). Some clones in this sample may be carry-over from other donors' samples.

V and J are TRBV7-9 and TRBJ1-1; 7 bases map to TRBD1. Germline CDR1 and CDR2: SEHNR and FQNEAQ (reference sequence). The CDR3 consists of 14 residues. The V segment lost 4 bases and the J segment 7 bases; nucleotides outside the gene matches: 9. The CDR3, as DNA: TGTGCCAGCAGCTACGACAGGGATACGAATGAAGCTTTCTTT. Translating it yields CASSYDRDTNEAFF.

The table lists this clonotype with a few counts. The rearrangement uses TRBV5-6 and TRBJ1-5; 8 bases agree with TRBD1. The CDR3 sequence is 14 residues long. J was trimmed by 5 bases and V by 3 bases; bases with no gene match: 4. Germline loops: CDR1 SGHDT, CDR2 YYEEEE. The CDR3 sequence is CASSSGTGYQPQHF. CDR3 DNA sequence: TGTGCCAGCAGCTCCGGGACAGGCTATCAGCCCCAGCATTTT.

The chain joins TRBV19 to TRBJ1-5; D is possibly TRBD1 (5 bases). This CDR3 contains 13 residues. Germline V gene data show CDR1 as LNHDA and CDR2 as SQIVND (reference sequence). V was trimmed by 5 bases and J by 1 base, leaving 6 bases between them. DNA of the CDR3: TGTGCCAGTAGTTGGGACAGCAATCAGCCCCAGCATTTT. It is translated as CASSWDSNQPQHF.